This T cell receptor beta chain was sequenced during a study of human T cells and chemical hapten exposure. This clonotype was picked up one time. Time point: pre-sensitization, week 0. Documented treatment: therapeutic diphenylcyclopropenone sensitization with weekly scalp DPC. One entry per CDR3 protein, called by TCRdb with MiXCR from the RACE reads. The data contain about 110,000 distinct CDR3 sequences, 9% to 15% of them singletons. The germline gives CDR1 SGHVS, CDR2 FNYEAQ. The CDR3 loop spans 13 amino acids. V was pared by 5 bases and J by 2 bases, with 10 bases between. The chain links TRBV7-6 to TRBJ2-7, with D hard to call. This material consisted of whole blood, taken in connection with sensitization to the hapten diphenylcyclopropenone (DPC). This sequence originates from a woman between 45 and 60 years old with alopecia areata. Some clones in this sample may be carry-over from other donors' samples. The chain's CDR3 is CASSTTAAYEQYF. DNA of the CDR3: TGTGCCAGCAGCACCACCGCCGCCTACGAGCAGTACTTC.